This T cell receptor beta chain was recovered during a study of blood T cell repertoires in COVID-19. TCRdb's copy holds only in-frame clones and misses some; the assay was immunoSEQ multiplex PCR. Counted here are over 200,000 clones, 80% to 90% occurring once; the ten biggest clones make up roughly 2.5%. This receptor was obtained from a man aged 25 to 40 with COVID-19, enrolled during active disease. Material for sequencing was peripheral blood.

The CDR3 sequence is CASSLYQGNYNEQFF. The DNA of the CDR3 is TGTGCCAGCAGTTTATATCAGGGGAACTACAATGAGCAGTTCTTC. This sequence joins TRBV27 and TRBJ2-1, with a weak D call TRBD1 (6 bases). This CDR3 spans 15 amino acids. Trimming took 1 base from V and 3 from J, leaving 10 bases between them. Germline CDR1 and CDR2: MNHEY and SMNVEV (reference sequence).